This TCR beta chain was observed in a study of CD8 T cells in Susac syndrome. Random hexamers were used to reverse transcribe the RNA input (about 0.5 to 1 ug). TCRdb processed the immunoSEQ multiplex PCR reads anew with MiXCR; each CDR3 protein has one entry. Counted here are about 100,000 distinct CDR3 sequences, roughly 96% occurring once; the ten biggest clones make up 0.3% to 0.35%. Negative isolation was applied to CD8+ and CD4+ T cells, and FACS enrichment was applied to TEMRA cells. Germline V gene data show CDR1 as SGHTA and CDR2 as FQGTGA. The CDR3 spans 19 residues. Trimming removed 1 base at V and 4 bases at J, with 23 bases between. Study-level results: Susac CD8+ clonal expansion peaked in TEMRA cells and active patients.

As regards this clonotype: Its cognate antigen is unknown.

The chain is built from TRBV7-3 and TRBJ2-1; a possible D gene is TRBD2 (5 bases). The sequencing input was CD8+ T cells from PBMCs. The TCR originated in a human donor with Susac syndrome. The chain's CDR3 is CASSLKGLEGGLIYNEQFF. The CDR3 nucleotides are TGTGCCAGCAGCTTAAAAGGCCTCGAAGGAGGACTGATATACAATGAGCAGTTCTTC.